These 5 T cell receptor beta chains came from one sample sequenced in a study of blood T cell repertoires in COVID-19. Some clones are missing from TCRdb's copy, which holds only in-frame ones; the method was immunoSEQ multiplex PCR. In the table there are 150,000 to 200,000 clones, more than 75% of which are singletons. The material sequenced was PBMCs or T cells enriched from blood (not recorded which). All receptors derive from a human donor with acute COVID-19. The donor label of this sample is uncertain.

The CDR3 spells CASSPPDRSNEQYF. The DNA of the CDR3 is TGTGCCAGCTCACCACCGGACAGGTCCAACGAGCAGTACTTC. The rearrangement joins TRBV18 to TRBJ2-7, with 7 bases aligning to TRBD1. This CDR3 region has 14 residues. V lost 0 bases to trimming and J lost 5 bases; unmatched junction nucleotides: 4. In germline, CDR1 is KGHSH, CDR2 LQKENI.

V and J are TRBV5-5 and TRBJ2-5; the D is unclear. Trimming left V 4 bases short and J 1 base short, with 11 bases between. CDR3 length: 14 amino acids. CDR1 and CDR2 from the germline V gene are SGHKS and YYEKEE (reference sequence). The CDR3 DNA reads TGTGCCAGCAGCCTCAGCGTAGTCCAAGAGACCCAGTACTTC. Protein sequence: CASSLSVVQETQYF.

The chain recombines TRBV5-5 with TRBJ1-2, with D unclear. Germline CDR1 is SGHKS and CDR2 is YYEKEE (reference sequence). The CDR3 consists of 14 residues. Trimming removed 0 bases at V and 4 bases at J, with 10 bases between. This CDR3 is CASSLAAQSYGYTF. The CDR3 bases are TGTGCCAGCAGCTTGGCCGCTCAGTCCTATGGCTACACCTTC.

The CDR3 protein is CASSKGTGRGTEAFF. CDR3 DNA: TGTGCCAGCAGCAAAGGGACAGGGAGGGGAACTGAAGCTTTCTTT. The V gene is TRBV9, the J gene TRBJ1-1; 9 nucleotides agree with TRBD1. The trim removed 4 bases at V and 5 bases at J, leaving 9 bases unmatched. Germline CDR1 reads SGDLS; CDR2 reads YYNGEE. CDR3 length equals 15 residues.

The chain joins TRBV12-5 to TRBJ1-6, with 9 bases matching TRBD1. Unmatched junction bases numbered 4, after V lost 3 bases and J lost 7 bases. CDR1 LGHNT and CDR2 FRNRAP come from the germline V gene. This CDR3 region has 15 residues. The CDR3 region is CASGFVTGGNSPLHF. In DNA form, the CDR3 reads TGTGCTAGTGGTTTTGTGACAGGGGGGAATTCACCCCTCCACTTT.